This entry lists 14 T cell receptor beta chains sequenced from one sample in a study of blood T cell repertoires in COVID-19. TCRdb's table, derived via immunoSEQ multiplex PCR, lists solely in-frame clones and lacks some. The sample has 350,000 to 450,000 clones, about 85% seen once. Input material: peripheral blood. The receptors were gathered from a woman between 18 and 29 years old with acute or convalescent COVID-19.

This chain joins TRBV28 and TRBJ2-7; 7 nucleotides align to TRBD1. V lost 3 bases and J lost 6; bases outside the gene matches: 8. This CDR3 region has 14 residues. Germline V gene data show CDR1 as MDHEN and CDR2 as SYDVKM. CDR3 bases: TGTGCCAGCAGTTTTGGCGACAGGGTTTCCGAGCAGTACTTC. This gives the protein CASSFGDRVSEQYF. Together with reference TRBV28 and TRBJ2-7, the CDR3 gives the full variable domain: DVKVTQSSRYLVKRTGEKVFLECVQDMDHENMFWYRQDPGLGLRLIYFSYDVKMKEKGDIPEGYSVSREKKERFSLILESASTNQTSMYLCASSFGDRVSEQYFGPGTRLTVT.

This chain links TRBV11-2 with TRBJ2-7; TRBD1 aligns across 8 bases. Trimming cost V 2 bases and J 0 bases; bases outside gene matches: 3. The CDR3 covers 15 residues. Looked up from germline, CDR1 is SGHAT and CDR2 is FQNNGV. The CDR3 nucleotides are TGTGCCAGCAGCTTAAGACAGGGGAGCTCCTACGAGCAGTACTTC. As protein: CASSLRQGSSYEQYF. The whole variable domain, remainder taken from reference TRBV11-2 and TRBJ2-7, is EAGVAQSPRYKIIEKRQSVAFWCNPISGHATLYWYQQILGQGPKLLIQFQNNGVVDDSQLPKDRFSAERLKGVDSTLKIQPAKLEDSAVYLCASSLRQGSSYEQYFGPGTRLTVT.

The chain is built from TRBV7-8 and TRBJ2-5, with 7 bases identical to TRBD1. CDR3 size: 13 residues. Germline CDR1 and CDR2: SGHVS and FQNEAQ. The junction had 1 base not matched to a gene; V was cut back by 3 bases and J by 3 bases. CDR3 DNA: TGTGCCAGCAGCTTTACAGGGGAAGAGACCCAGTACTTC. Translation: CASSFTGEETQYF.

The genes are TRBV27 and TRBJ2-7, with 7 bases lining up with TRBD1. Germline-derived CDR1 and CDR2 are MNHEY and SMNVEV (reference sequence). V trimming: 7 bases; J trimming: 2 bases; junction bases outside the gene matches: 14. The length of the CDR3 is 16 residues. CDR3 protein: CASTSRSGQIPYEQYF. DNA for the CDR3: TGTGCCAGCACCAGCCGTTCGGGACAGATCCCCTACGAGCAGTACTTC.

This chain connects TRBV6-1 to TRBJ2-5; D is perhaps TRBD2 (6 bases). The CDR3 is 17 residues long. V dropped 4 bases and J dropped 2 bases, with 20 bases sitting between them. CDR1 MNHNS and CDR2 SASEGT come from the germline V gene. The CDR3 coding sequence is TGTGCCAGCAGTGTCGGGGGTGGGCCGGTGAATCAAGAGACCCAGTACTTC. Translation gives CASSVGGGPVNQETQYF.

This clone was seen a handful of times. Here the CDR3 DNA reads TGTGCCAGCAGCTTAGAGGGAGGACAGCCCCAGCATTTT. Its protein is CASSLEGGQPQHF. The rearrangement joins TRBV5-6 to TRBJ1-5; D is undetermined. Germline CDR1 and CDR2: SGHDT and YYEEEE. V lost 2 bases and J 7 bases, leaving 10 bases between the germline ends. The CDR3 contains 13 residues.

V gene TRBV27 combines with J gene TRBJ2-7; 8 nucleotides match TRBD1. V lost 6 bases and J lost 4; bases outside the gene matches: 11. The CDR3 length is 15 residues. Per the germline V gene, CDR1 is MNHEY and CDR2 is SMNVEV (reference sequence). CDR3 sequence: CASRIPTGVGYEQYF. CDR3 in DNA: TGTGCCAGCAGGATCCCGACAGGGGTAGGGTACGAGCAGTACTTC.

The chain links TRBV2 to TRBJ1-1; TRBD1 is a possible D gene (5 bases). V was cut by 11 bases and J by 3 bases, with 13 bases left in between. CDR1 and CDR2 from the germline V gene are SNHLY and FYNNEI. CDR3 size: 12 residues. The CDR3 sequence: CAGRDSYTEAFF. The CDR3 DNA sequence: TGTGCCGGAAGGGACTCCTACACTGAAGCTTTCTTT.

This clone was observed a single time. This chain uses TRBV28 with TRBJ1-1; D is possibly TRBD1 (6 bases). The CDR3 runs 14 residues. Trimming took 6 bases from V and 1 from J, leaving 12 bases between them. Germline values: CDR1 MDHEN, CDR2 SYDVKM. CDR3 nucleotide sequence: TGTGCCAGCAGCCTGGGACATCCGAACACTGAAGCTTTCTTT. This sequence encodes CASSLGHPNTEAFF.

As DNA, the CDR3 is TGTGCCAGCAGCGCTAGCGGGAGTGGAATGGGGGAGCAGTACTTC. It is translated as CASSASGSGMGEQYF. The chain links TRBV9 to TRBJ2-7, with 10 bases matching TRBD2. Per germline, CDR1 SGDLS and CDR2 YYNGEE. With V trimmed by 3 bases and J by 7 bases, 10 bases remained unmatched. The CDR3 consists of 15 residues.

V is TRBV29-1 and J is TRBJ2-1, with TRBD1 matching 7 bases. With 4 bases clipped from V and 3 bases from J, the junction kept 9 bases outside the gene matches. The V gene's germline CDR1 is SQVTM and CDR2 ANQGSEA. The CDR3 totals 15 residues. The CDR3 DNA sequence: TGCAGCGTTGGATGGGGGAGACAGGGCTACAATGAGCAGTTCTTC. Its translation: CSVGWGRQGYNEQFF.

The CDR3 coding sequence is TGTGCCAGTAGTATAGATCTAGGGAGCGGGGGGCCCACCCAGGATGAGCAGTTCTTC. As protein: CASSIDLGSGGPTQDEQFF. The chain employs TRBV19 and TRBJ2-1; 9 nucleotides align to TRBD2. With V trimmed by 0 bases and J by 8 bases, 17 bases remained unmatched. This CDR3 contains 19 residues. CDR1 is LNHDA and CDR2 is SQIVND in the germline V gene (reference sequence).

The rearrangement uses TRBV12-3 or TRBV12-4 and TRBJ2-1; 7 positions agree with TRBD2. J gave up 8 bases and V 5 bases, and 6 bases lay outside the gene matches. The CDR3 has 13 residues. The CDR3 DNA reads as TGTGCCAGCAGTCCCGGGACTACAGATGAGCAGTTCTTC. The encoded protein is CASSPGTTDEQFF.

V is TRBV5-8 and J is TRBJ1-4; 8 bases line up with TRBD1. The CDR3 has 15 residues. Germline-derived CDR1 and CDR2 are SGHTS and YDEGEE. The V segment lost 3 bases and the J segment 8 bases; nucleotides outside the gene matches: 9. CDR3: CASSSVGQEPEKLFF. The CDR3 bases are TGTGCCAGCAGCTCCGTGGGACAGGAGCCCGAAAAACTGTTTTTT. Based on the CDR3 plus reference TRBV5-8 and TRBJ1-4, the full variable domain is EAGVTQSPTHLIKTRGQQATLRCSPISGHTSVYWYQQALGLGLQFLLWYDEGEERNRGNFPPRFSGRQFPNYSSELNVNALELEDSALYLCASSSVGQEPEKLFFGSGTQLSVL.